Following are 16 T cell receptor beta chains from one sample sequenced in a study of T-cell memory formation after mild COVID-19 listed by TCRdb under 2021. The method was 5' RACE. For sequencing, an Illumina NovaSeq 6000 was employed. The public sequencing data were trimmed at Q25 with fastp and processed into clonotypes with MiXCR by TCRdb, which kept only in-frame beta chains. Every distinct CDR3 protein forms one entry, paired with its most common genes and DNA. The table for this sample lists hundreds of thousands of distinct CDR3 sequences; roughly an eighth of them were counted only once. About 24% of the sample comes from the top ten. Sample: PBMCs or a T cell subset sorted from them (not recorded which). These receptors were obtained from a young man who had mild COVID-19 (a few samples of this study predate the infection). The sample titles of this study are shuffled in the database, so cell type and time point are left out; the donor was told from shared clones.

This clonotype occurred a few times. The CDR3 bases are TGTGCCAGCAGTTCCGAGGGGGTTGGCTACACCTTC. Its translation: CASSSEGVGYTF. The genes are TRBV27 and TRBJ1-2; D may be TRBD1 (6 bases). V was pared by 4 bases and J by 7 bases, with 10 bases between. CDR1 and CDR2 (germline): MNHEY, SMNVEV (reference sequence). This CDR3 is built from 12 residues.

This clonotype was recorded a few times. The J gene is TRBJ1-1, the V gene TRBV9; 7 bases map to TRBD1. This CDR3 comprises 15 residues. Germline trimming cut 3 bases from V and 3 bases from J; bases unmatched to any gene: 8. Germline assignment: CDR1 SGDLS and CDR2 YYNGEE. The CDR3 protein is CASSGGPGGDTEAFF. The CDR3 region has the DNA TGTGCCAGCAGCGGAGGACCAGGGGGGGACACTGAAGCTTTCTTT.

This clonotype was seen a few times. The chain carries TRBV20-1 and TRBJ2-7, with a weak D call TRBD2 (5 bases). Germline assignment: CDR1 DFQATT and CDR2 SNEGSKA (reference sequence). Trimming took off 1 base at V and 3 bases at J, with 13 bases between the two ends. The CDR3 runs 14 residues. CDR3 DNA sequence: TGCAGTGCTAGAGTGAGGGCAGAAGGCTACGAGCAGTACTTC. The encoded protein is CSARVRAEGYEQYF.

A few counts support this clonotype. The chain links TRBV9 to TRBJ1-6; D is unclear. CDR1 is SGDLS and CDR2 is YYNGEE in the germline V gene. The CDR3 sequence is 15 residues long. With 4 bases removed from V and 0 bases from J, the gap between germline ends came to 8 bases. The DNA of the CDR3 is TGTGCCAGCAGCCCACAATACTCCTATAATTCACCCCTCCACTTT. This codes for CASSPQYSYNSPLHF.

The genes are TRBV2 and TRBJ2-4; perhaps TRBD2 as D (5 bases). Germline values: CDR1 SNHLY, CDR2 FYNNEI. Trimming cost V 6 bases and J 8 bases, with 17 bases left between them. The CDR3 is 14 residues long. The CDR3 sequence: CASRGPGLSDIQYF. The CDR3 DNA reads TGTGCCAGCAGGGGCCCTGGCCTTAGCGACATTCAGTACTTC.

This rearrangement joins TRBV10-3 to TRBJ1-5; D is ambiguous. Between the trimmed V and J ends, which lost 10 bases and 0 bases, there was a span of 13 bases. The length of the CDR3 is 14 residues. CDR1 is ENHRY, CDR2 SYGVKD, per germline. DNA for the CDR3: TGTGCCAGCGAGGAGGGATATAGCAATCAGCCCCAGCATTTT. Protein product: CASEEGYSNQPQHF.

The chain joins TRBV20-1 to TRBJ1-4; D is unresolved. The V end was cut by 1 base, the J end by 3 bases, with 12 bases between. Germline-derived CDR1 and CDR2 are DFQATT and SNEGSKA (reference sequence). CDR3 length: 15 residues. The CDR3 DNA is TGCAGTGCTAGAGCTGGTGGCAGCTCTAATGAAAAACTGTTTTTT. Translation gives CSARAGGSSNEKLFF.

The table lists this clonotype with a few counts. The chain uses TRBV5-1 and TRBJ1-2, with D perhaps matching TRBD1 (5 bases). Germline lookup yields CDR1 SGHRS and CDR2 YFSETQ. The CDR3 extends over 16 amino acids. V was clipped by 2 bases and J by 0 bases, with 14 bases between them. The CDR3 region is CASSFISGRTNYGYTF. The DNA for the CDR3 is TGCGCCAGCAGCTTTATATCGGGACGGACTAACTATGGCTACACCTTC. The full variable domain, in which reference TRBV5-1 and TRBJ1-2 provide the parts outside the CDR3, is KAGVTQTPRYLIKTRGQQVTLSCSPISGHRSVSWYQQTPGQGLQFLFEYFSETQRNKGNFPGRFSGRQFSNSRSEMNVSTLELGDSALYLCASSFISGRTNYGYTFGSGTRLTVV.

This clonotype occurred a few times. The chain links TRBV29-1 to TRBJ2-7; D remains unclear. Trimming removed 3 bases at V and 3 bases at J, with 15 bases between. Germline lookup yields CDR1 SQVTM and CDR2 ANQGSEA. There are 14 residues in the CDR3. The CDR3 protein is CSVETRARSYEQYF. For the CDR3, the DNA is TGCAGCGTTGAGACACGGGCCCGGAGCTACGAGCAGTACTTC.

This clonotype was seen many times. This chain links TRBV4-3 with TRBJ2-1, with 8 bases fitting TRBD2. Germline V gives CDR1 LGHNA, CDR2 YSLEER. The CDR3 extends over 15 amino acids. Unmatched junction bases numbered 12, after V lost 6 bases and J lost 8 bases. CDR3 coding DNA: TGCGCCAGCAGACAAACGGGGGGGCAGGTTCATGAGCAGTTCTTC. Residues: CASRQTGGQVHEQFF.

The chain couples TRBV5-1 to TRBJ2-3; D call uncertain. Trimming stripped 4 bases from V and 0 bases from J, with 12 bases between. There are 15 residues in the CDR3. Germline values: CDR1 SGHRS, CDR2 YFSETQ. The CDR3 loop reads CASSEGTSSTDTQYF. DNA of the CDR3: TGCGCCAGCAGCGAAGGAACCTCTAGCACAGATACGCAGTATTTT.

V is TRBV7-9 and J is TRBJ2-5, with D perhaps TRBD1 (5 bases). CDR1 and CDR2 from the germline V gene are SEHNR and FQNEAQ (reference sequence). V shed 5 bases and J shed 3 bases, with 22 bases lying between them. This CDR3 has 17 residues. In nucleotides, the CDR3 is TGTGCCAGCAGCCGAGAGATGAGTGTGCAGGGTGAAGAGACCCAGTACTTC. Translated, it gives CASSREMSVQGEETQYF. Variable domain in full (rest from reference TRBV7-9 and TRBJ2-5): DTGVSQNPRHKITKRGQNVTFRCDPISEHNRLYWYRQTLGQGPEFLTYFQNEAQLEKSRLLSDRFSAERPKGSFSTLEIQRTEQGDSAMYLCASSREMSVQGEETQYFGPGTRLLVL.

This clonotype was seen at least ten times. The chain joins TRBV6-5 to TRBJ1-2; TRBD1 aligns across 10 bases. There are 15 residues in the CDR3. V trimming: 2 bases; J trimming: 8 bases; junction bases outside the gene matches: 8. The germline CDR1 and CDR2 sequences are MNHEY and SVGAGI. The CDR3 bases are TGTGCCAGCAGTTACCTCGAGGGGACAGGGGAGGGCTACACCTTC. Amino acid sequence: CASSYLEGTGEGYTF.

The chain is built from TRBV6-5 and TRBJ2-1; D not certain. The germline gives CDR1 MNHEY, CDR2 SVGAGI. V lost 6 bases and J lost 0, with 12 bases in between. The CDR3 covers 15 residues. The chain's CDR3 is CASRPTRSSYNEQFF. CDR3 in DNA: TGTGCCAGCAGACCGACTCGAAGCTCCTACAATGAGCAGTTCTTC.

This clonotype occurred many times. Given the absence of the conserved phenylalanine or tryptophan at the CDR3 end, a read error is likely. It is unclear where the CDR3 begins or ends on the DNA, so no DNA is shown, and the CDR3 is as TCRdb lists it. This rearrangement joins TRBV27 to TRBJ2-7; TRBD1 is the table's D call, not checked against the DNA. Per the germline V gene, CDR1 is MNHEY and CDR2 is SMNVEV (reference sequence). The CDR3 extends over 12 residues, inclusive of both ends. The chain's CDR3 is CASSTGGTGLSL.

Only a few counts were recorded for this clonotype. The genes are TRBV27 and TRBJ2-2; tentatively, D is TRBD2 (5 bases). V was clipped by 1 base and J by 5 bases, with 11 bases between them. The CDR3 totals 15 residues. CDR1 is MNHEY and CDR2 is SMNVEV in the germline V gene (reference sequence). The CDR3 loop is CASSLFASRTGELFF. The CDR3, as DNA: TGTGCCAGCAGTTTATTCGCTAGCCGAACCGGGGAGCTGTTTTTT.